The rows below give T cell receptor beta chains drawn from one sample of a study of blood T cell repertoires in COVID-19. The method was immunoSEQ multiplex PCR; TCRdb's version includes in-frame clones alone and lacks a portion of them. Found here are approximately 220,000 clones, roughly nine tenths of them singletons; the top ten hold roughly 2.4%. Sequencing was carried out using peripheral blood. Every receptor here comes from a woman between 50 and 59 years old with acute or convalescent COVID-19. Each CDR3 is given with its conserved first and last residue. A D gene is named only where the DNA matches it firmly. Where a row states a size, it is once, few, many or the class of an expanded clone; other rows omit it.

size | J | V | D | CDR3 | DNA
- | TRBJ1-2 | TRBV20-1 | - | CSVREGSGYTF | TGCAGTGTGAGGGAGGGCAGTGGCTACACCTTC
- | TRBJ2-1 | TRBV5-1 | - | CASSLVISGPYNEQFF | TGCGCCAGCAGCTTGGTTATTAGCGGACCCTACAATGAGCAGTTCTTC
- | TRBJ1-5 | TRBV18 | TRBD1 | CASSLTGGMEPQHF | TGTGCCAGCTCACTTACAGGGGGAATGGAGCCCCAGCATTTT
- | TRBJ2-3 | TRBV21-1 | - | CASSGLADTDTQYF | TGTGCCAGCTCGGGACTAGCGGACACAGATACGCAGTATTTT
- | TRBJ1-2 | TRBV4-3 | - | CASSPGGETSRGYTF | TGCGCCAGCAGCCCGGGGGGCGAGACTTCAAGAGGCTACACCTTC
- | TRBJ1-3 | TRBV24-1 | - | CATTPGDDGNTIYF | TGTGCCACCACCCCAGGGGATGACGGAAACACCATATATTTT
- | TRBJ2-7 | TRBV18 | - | CASSPPTPGEQYF | TGTGCCAGCTCACCCCCGACTCCCGGCGAGCAGTACTTC
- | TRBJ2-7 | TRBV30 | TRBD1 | CAWSSPQGVTYEQYF | TGTGCCTGGAGTTCACCGCAGGGGGTAACCTACGAGCAGTACTTC
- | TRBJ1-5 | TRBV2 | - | CASKVGGDSNQPQHF | TGTGCCAGCAAGGTAGGCGGGGACAGCAATCAGCCCCAGCATTTT
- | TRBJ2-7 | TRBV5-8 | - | CASSSGQRAPYEQYF | TGTGCCAGCAGCTCGGGACAGCGGGCACCCTACGAGCAGTACTTC
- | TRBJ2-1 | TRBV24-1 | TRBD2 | CATSDPAVAGDTNEQFF | TGTGCCACCAGTGATCCCGCCGTAGCGGGGGATACCAATGAGCAGTTCTTC
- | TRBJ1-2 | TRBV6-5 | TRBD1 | CASSQLQGALGYTF | TGTGCCAGCAGTCAACTACAGGGGGCGCTCGGCTACACCTTC
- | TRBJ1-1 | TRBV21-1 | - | CASSMREGGEAFF | TGTGCCAGCAGCATGAGGGAGGGGGGTGAAGCTTTCTTT
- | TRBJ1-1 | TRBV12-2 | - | CASRHFKQGVGIGVNTEAFF | TGTGCAAGTCGCCATTTTAAACAGGGGGTAGGGATTGGGGTGAACACTGAAGCTTTCTTT
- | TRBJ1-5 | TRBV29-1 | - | CSVADGLLGNQPQHF | TGCAGCGTGGCTGACGGACTATTGGGCAATCAGCCCCAGCATTTT
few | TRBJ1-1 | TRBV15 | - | CATSRDRGNTEAFF | TGTGCCACCAGCAGAGACAGGGGAAACACTGAAGCTTTCTTT
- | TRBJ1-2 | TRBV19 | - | CASSRQEFAAF | TGTGCCAGTAGCCGACAGGAATTTGCCGCTTTC
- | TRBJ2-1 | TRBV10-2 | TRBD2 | CASSGTDIRGGRGEQFF | TGCGCCAGCAGTGGGACGGATATCCGGGGGGGCCGAGGTGAGCAGTTCTTC
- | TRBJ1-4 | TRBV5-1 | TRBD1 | CASSLVGQGNEKLFF | TGCGCCAGCAGCTTGGTCGGACAGGGGAATGAAAAACTGTTTTTT
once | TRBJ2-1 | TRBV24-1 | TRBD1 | CATSGTGRGNEQFF | TGTGCCACCAGTGGGACAGGGAGAGGCAATGAGCAGTTCTTC
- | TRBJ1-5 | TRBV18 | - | CASSTALDQPQHF | TGTGCCAGCTCAACGGCTCTAGATCAGCCCCAGCATTTT
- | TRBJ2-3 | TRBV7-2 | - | CASSLVTGLADTQYF | TGTGCCAGCAGCTTAGTAACAGGGTTAGCAGATACGCAGTATTTT
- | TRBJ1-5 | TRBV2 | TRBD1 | CASSEVRDRDQPQHF | TGTGCCAGCAGTGAAGTCCGGGACAGGGATCAGCCCCAGCATTTT
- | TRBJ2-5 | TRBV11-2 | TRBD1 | CASSPLVNQGDQETQYF | TGTGCCAGCAGCCCCCTTGTAAATCAGGGGGACCAAGAGACCCAGTACTTC
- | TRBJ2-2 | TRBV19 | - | CASMAVGELFF | TGTGCCAGTATGGCCGTCGGGGAGCTGTTTTTT
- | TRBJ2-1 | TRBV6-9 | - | CASSYRAGSYNEQFF | TGTGCCAGCAGTTATAGGGCGGGGTCCTACAATGAGCAGTTCTTC
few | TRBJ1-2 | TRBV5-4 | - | CASSLGQTYGYTF | TGTGCCAGCAGCTTGGGACAGACTTATGGCTACACCTTC
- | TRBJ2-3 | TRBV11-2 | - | CASSLELNPGQYF | TGTGCCAGCAGCTTAGAACTCAACCCGGGTCAGTATTTT
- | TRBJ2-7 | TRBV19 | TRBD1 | CASSIAFGTGGEQYF | TGTGCCAGTAGTATAGCATTTGGGACAGGGGGTGAGCAGTACTTC
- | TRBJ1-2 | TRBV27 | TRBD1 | CASSLSGDRGLFYGYTF | TGTGCCAGCAGTTTATCCGGGGACAGGGGGCTGTTCTACGGCTACACCTTC
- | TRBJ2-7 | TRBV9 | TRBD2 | CASSVGLAGGGLYEQYF | TGTGCCAGCAGCGTGGGTCTAGCGGGAGGTGGCTTGTACGAGCAGTACTTC
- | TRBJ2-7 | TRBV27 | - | CASRDVGSSYEQYF | TGTGCCAGCAGAGACGTAGGGAGCTCCTACGAGCAGTACTTC
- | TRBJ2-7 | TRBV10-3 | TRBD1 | CAISAGQAESEQYF | TGTGCCATCAGTGCGGGACAGGCGGAGTCCGAGCAGTACTTC
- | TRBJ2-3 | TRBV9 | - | CASRLTVSHTDTQYF | TGTGCCAGCAGATTAACAGTCAGTCACACAGATACGCAGTATTTT
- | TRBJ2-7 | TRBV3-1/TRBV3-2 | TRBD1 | CASSQSPTGGYEQYF | TGTGCCAGCAGCCAATCACCGACAGGGGGCTACGAGCAGTACTTC
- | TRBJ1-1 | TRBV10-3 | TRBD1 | CAISNGDRGPTEAFF | TGTGCCATCAGCAACGGGGACAGGGGGCCTACTGAAGCTTTCTTT
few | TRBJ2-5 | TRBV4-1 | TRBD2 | CASSQEKAGAETQYF | TGCGCCAGCAGCCAAGAGAAAGCGGGGGCAGAGACCCAGTACTTC
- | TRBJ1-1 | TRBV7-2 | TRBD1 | CASTLSTGGTEAFF | TGTGCCAGCACCCTTTCGACAGGGGGGACTGAAGCTTTCTTT
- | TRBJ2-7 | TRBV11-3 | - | CASSSPVNIHEQYF | TGTGCCAGCAGCTCCCCTGTTAATATCCACGAGCAGTACTTC
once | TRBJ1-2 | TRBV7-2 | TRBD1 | CASSPDRTNYGYTF | TGTGCCAGCAGCCCGGACAGGACTAACTATGGCTACACCTTC
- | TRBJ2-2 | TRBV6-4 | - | CASRQTSKSTGELFF | TGTGCCAGCAGGCAAACTAGCAAGAGCACCGGGGAGCTGTTTTTT
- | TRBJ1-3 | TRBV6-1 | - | CASSDVRHSGNTIYF | TGTGCCAGCAGTGACGTCAGGCACTCTGGAAACACCATATATTTT
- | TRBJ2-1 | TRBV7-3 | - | CASSSDPGYNEQFF | TGTGCCAGCAGCTCCGACCCGGGTTACAATGAGCAGTTCTTC
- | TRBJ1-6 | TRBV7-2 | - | CASSLVRGSPLHF | TGTGCCAGCAGCTTAGTGCGGGGTTCACCCCTCCACTTT
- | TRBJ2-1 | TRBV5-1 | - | CASSLGAGSYNEQFF | TGCGCCAGCAGCTTGGGGGCGGGGTCCTACAATGAGCAGTTCTTC
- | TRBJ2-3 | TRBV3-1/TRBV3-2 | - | CASSFSGSDTQYF | TGTGCCAGCAGCTTTTCAGGGTCAGATACGCAGTATTTT
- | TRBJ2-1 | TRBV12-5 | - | CASGRGYEQFF | TGTGCTAGTGGCCGGGGTTATGAGCAGTTCTTC